The 23 T cell receptor beta chains below come from one sample, sequenced in a study of beta chain features in type 1 diabetes. Every bit of the isolated RNA underwent reverse transcription, so sequencing read expressed TCRB transcripts. The repertoire was sequenced with immunoSEQ multiplex PCR; TCRdb's copy has only in-frame clones and lacks some. The sample has 350,000 or so clones; roughly 21% are singletons. The source material was naive CD4+ T cells from blood. The receptor set was obtained from a young woman in good health.

The chain couples TRBV10-3 to TRBJ1-1, with 7 bases fitting TRBD1. V gave up 10 bases and J gave up 4 bases; unmatched junction bases: 9. This CDR3 region has 13 residues. Per the germline V gene, CDR1 is ENHRY and CDR2 is SYGVKD. The CDR3 DNA follows: TGTGCCACGTCTACAGGGGTAGGCACTGAAGCTTTCTTT. It translates to CATSTGVGTEAFF.

In its sample, this clone was seen a few times. The CDR3 DNA sequence: TGTGCCAGCAGCGCGGAGGAGGAGACCCAGTACTTC. Translation: CASSAEEETQYF. The J gene is TRBJ2-5, the V gene TRBV9; tentative D call: TRBD2 (5 bases). CDR1 and CDR2 from the germline V gene are SGDLS and YYNGEE. The CDR3 loop spans 12 amino acids. With 3 bases removed from V and 5 bases from J, the gap between germline ends came to 8 bases.

The chain joins TRBV9 to TRBJ1-6; 10 bases are shared with TRBD1. V gave up 3 bases and J gave up 9 bases; unmatched junction bases: 6. CDR1 is SGDLS, CDR2 YYNGEE, per germline. This CDR3 has 15 residues. The CDR3 protein is CASSGSGQGSSPLHF. CDR3 nucleotides: TGTGCCAGCAGCGGGTCGGGACAGGGGTCTTCACCCCTCCACTTT.

The sample holds a few counts of this clone. The genes are TRBV7-9 and TRBJ2-7, with a tentative D call TRBD1 (6 bases). The germline V and J ends were trimmed by 5 bases and 5 bases, with 13 bases remaining between them. The CDR3 length is 13 residues. Germline V gene lookup returns CDR1 SEHNR and CDR2 FQNEAQ (reference sequence). The chain's CDR3 is CASSLGRGNEQYF. DNA of the CDR3: TGTGCCAGCAGCCTCGGAAGGGGGAACGAGCAGTACTTC.

The gene calls are TRBV9 and TRBJ1-2; D not resolved. The CDR3 contains 14 residues. V dropped 2 bases and J dropped 0 bases, with 8 bases sitting between them. CDR1 and CDR2 (germline): SGDLS, YYNGEE. CDR3 nucleotides: TGTGCCAGCAGCGTTGGCAATCCTAACTATGGCTACACCTTC. Its translation: CASSVGNPNYGYTF.

The rearrangement joins TRBV19 to TRBJ2-7; possible D gene TRBD2, 5 bases. The germline gives CDR1 LNHDA, CDR2 SQIVND (reference sequence). The length of the CDR3 is 15 residues. With 6 bases removed from V and 3 bases from J, the gap between germline ends came to 18 bases. The CDR3 here is CASSQAGGPDYEQYF. DNA of the CDR3: TGTGCCAGTAGCCAGGCAGGCGGGCCAGACTACGAGCAGTACTTC.

In its sample, this clone was seen a few times. As DNA, the CDR3 is TGTGCCAGTAGTACCTATACCGGGAATGAGCAGTTCTTC. Residues: CASSTYTGNEQFF. V is TRBV19 and J is TRBJ2-1; no reliable D call. CDR1 LNHDA and CDR2 SQIVND come from the germline V gene (reference sequence). CDR3 length equals 13 residues. Trimming pared 4 bases from V and 7 bases from J, leaving 11 bases between.

V is TRBV4-1 and J is TRBJ2-5; the D gene is possibly TRBD2 (6 bases). V dropped 4 bases and J dropped 2 bases, with 8 bases sitting between them. The CDR3 spans 13 residues. The germline V gene encodes CDR1 MGHRA and CDR2 YSYEKL. DNA of the CDR3: TGCGCCAGCAGCCGACTAGGTCAAGAGACCCAGTACTTC. Its protein product is CASSRLGQETQYF.

This clone occurred a few times. The chain is built from TRBV7-2 and TRBJ1-2; 7 bases match TRBD1. V was clipped by 5 bases and J by 7 bases; unmatched bases: 7. The CDR3 spans 13 residues. Germline CDR1 is SGHTA and CDR2 is FQGNSA. CDR3 bases: TGTGCCAGCAGCCTAAGCCAGGGGGTTGGCTACACCTTC. It yields the protein CASSLSQGVGYTF.

V is TRBV19 and J is TRBJ1-5, with D possibly matching TRBD1 (6 bases). This CDR3 has 15 residues. The germline V gene has CDR1 LNHDA and CDR2 SQIVND (reference sequence). Trimming cost V 0 bases and J 5 bases, with 11 bases left between them. The chain's CDR3 is CASSIERGGDQPQHF. The CDR3 DNA reads TGTGCCAGTAGTATAGAGCGGGGGGGCGATCAGCCCCAGCATTTT.

V and J are TRBV7-9 and TRBJ2-7, with D perhaps matching TRBD2 (6 bases). V was trimmed by 1 base and J by 3 bases, leaving 19 bases between them. This CDR3 has 17 residues. CDR1 is SEHNR, CDR2 FQNEAQ, per germline (reference sequence). The DNA of the CDR3 is TGTGCCAGCAGCTTAGGGGGGATTTTCGGGAGACTCTACGAGCAGTACTTC. It encodes CASSLGGIFGRLYEQYF. Drawing the rest from reference TRBV7-9 and TRBJ2-7, the complete variable domain is DTGVSQNPRHKITKRGQNVTFRCDPISEHNRLYWYRQTLGQGPEFLTYFQNEAQLEKSRLLSDRFSAERPKGSFSTLEIQRTEQGDSAMYLCASSLGGIFGRLYEQYFGPGTRLTVT.

This clone was counted between two and nine times. The V and J genes are TRBV5-1 and TRBJ2-2; the match to TRBD2 covers 8 bases. With V trimmed by 3 bases and J by 2 bases, 3 bases remained unmatched. The CDR3 has 15 amino acids. Germline values: CDR1 SGHRS, CDR2 YFSETQ. CDR3 sequence reads: CASSSGLVNTGELFF. The CDR3 DNA sequence: TGCGCCAGCAGCTCGGGACTAGTAAACACCGGGGAGCTGTTTTTT.

This clone has a handful of counts. The J gene is TRBJ2-7, the V gene TRBV28; the match to TRBD2 covers 14 bases. Trimming cost V 4 bases and J 5 bases; bases outside gene matches: 4. The CDR3 runs to 15 residues. The germline CDR1 and CDR2 sequences are MDHEN and SYDVKM. CDR3 coding DNA: TGTGCCAGCAGTTGGGGACTAGCGGGGGAGCACGAGCAGTACTTC. Protein sequence: CASSWGLAGEHEQYF.

The chain links TRBV30 to TRBJ2-7; 9 nucleotides match TRBD1. Germline CDR1 and CDR2: GTSNPN and SVGIG (reference sequence). CDR3 length equals 14 residues. The trim removed 4 bases at V and 6 bases at J, leaving 10 bases unmatched. The CDR3 is CAWNTGTGIGEQYF. The CDR3, as DNA: TGTGCCTGGAATACCGGGACAGGGATTGGCGAGCAGTACTTC. The full variable domain, completed using reference TRBV30 and TRBJ2-7, is SQTIHQWPATLVQPVGSPLSLECTVEGTSNPNLYWYRQAAGRGLQLLFYSVGIGQISSEVPQNLSASRPQDRQFILSSKKLLLSDSGFYLCAWNTGTGIGEQYFGPGTRLTVT.

The chain has TRBV10-3 and TRBJ1-1; perhaps TRBD1 as D (6 bases). From germline, CDR1 is ENHRY and CDR2 SYGVKD. Trimming left V 0 bases short and J 1 base short, with 9 bases between. The CDR3 length is 15 residues. The CDR3 region is CAISESAGANTEAFF. Here the CDR3 DNA reads TGTGCCATCAGTGAGTCGGCAGGGGCGAACACTGAAGCTTTCTTT.

This chain uses TRBV18 with TRBJ1-2; maybe TRBD1 (6 bases). The germline V gene encodes CDR1 KGHSH and CDR2 LQKENI. The V and J ends lost 5 bases and 7 bases respectively, with 17 bases between them. The CDR3 sequence is 14 residues long. The CDR3 coding sequence is TGTGCCAGCTCATACTCTCAGGGGAATTCTGGCTACACCTTC. It yields the protein CASSYSQGNSGYTF.

V gene TRBV30 combines with J gene TRBJ2-1; 9 bases fit TRBD2. This CDR3 spans 15 amino acids. CDR1 is GTSNPN, CDR2 SVGIG, per germline (reference sequence). V dropped 2 bases and J dropped 6; count of bases not matched to a gene: 8. CDR3 in amino acids: CAWSPGTSRGNEQFF. The CDR3 bases are TGTGCCTGGAGTCCAGGGACTAGCCGCGGCAATGAGCAGTTCTTC.

A few counts support this clone. The CDR3 is CASGLGEAYGYTF. CDR3 bases: TGTGCTAGTGGTTTGGGGGAGGCCTATGGCTACACCTTC. This rearrangement joins TRBV12-5 to TRBJ1-2, with no clear D. The germline CDR1 and CDR2 sequences are LGHNT and FRNRAP. The CDR3 has 13 amino acids. The V end lost 1 base, the J end lost 4 bases, and 7 bases lay between the germline ends.

The chain combines TRBV19 with TRBJ1-1, with D hard to call. The germline V and J ends were trimmed by 5 bases and 4 bases, with 17 bases remaining between them. The CDR3 covers 15 residues. Germline V CDR1 and CDR2: LNHDA, SQIVND (reference sequence). CDR3 residues: CASSPGWSGGTEAFF. The CDR3 DNA follows: TGTGCCAGTAGTCCAGGTTGGTCCGGTGGCACTGAAGCTTTCTTT. Full variable domain (missing parts from reference TRBV19 and TRBJ1-1): DGGITQSPKYLFRKEGQNVTLSCEQNLNHDAMYWYRQDPGQGLRLIYYSQIVNDFQKGDIAEGYSVSREKKESFPLTVTSAQKNPTAFYLCASSPGWSGGTEAFFGQGTRLTVV.

This clone came up a few times. The V and J genes are TRBV9 and TRBJ2-7; TRBD2 agrees at 8 bases. V trimming: 0 bases; J trimming: 2 bases; junction bases outside the gene matches: 7. The germline gives CDR1 SGDLS, CDR2 YYNGEE. This CDR3 is 16 amino acids long. CDR3 DNA: TGTGCCAGCAGCGTAGAGGCGGGGGGTGAGACCTACGAGCAGTACTTC. Translating it yields CASSVEAGGETYEQYF.

This clone was seen more than once but under ten times. The rearrangement uses TRBV30 and TRBJ2-7, with D unresolved. V gave up 0 bases and J gave up 6 bases, with 9 bases separating them. This CDR3 has 12 amino acids. Germline-derived CDR1 and CDR2 are GTSNPN and SVGIG (reference sequence). Written as DNA, the CDR3 is TGTGCCTGGAGTGTAAGTAGTGCCGAGCAGTACTTC. Translation gives CAWSVSSAEQYF.

This clone was recorded a few times. The J gene is TRBJ1-5, the V gene TRBV7-9; D is unclear. CDR1 SEHNR and CDR2 FQNEAQ come from the germline V gene (reference sequence). CDR3 length: 8 residues. The V gene lost 10 bases and the J gene lost 9 bases, with 4 bases spanning the gap. CDR3 nucleotides: TGTGCCACCTCGCCCCAGCATTTT. As protein: CATSPQHF.

This clone showed up just a few times. The chain employs TRBV7-8 and TRBJ1-5; TRBD1 matches 9 bases. The ends lost 4 bases at V and 5 bases at J; junction bases unmatched: 6. The CDR3 runs 15 residues. Germline CDR1 reads SGHVS; CDR2 reads FQNEAQ. The CDR3 loop reads CASSSDRGWYQPQHF. The CDR3 nucleotides are TGTGCCAGCAGCTCGGACAGGGGATGGTATCAGCCCCAGCATTTT.